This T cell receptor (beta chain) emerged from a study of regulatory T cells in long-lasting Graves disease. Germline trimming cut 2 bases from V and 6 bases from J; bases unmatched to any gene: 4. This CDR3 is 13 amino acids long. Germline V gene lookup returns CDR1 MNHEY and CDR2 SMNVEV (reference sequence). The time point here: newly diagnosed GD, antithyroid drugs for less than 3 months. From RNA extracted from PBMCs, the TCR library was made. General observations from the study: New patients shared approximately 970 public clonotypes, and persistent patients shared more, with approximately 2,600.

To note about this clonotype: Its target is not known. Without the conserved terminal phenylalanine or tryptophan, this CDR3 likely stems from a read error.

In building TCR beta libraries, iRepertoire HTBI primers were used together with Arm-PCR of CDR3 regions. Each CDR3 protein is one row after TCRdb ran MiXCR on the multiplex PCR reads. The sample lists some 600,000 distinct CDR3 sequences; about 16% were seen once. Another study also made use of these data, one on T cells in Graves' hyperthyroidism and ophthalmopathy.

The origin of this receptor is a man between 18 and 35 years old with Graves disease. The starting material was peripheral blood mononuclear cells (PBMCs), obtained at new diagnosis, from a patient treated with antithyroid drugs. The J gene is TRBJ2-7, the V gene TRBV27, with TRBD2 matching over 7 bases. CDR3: CASSLRGEGEQYL. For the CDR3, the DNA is TGTGCCAGCAGTTTACGGGGGGAGGGCGAGCAGTACCTC.